These 11 T cell receptor beta chains were all obtained from the same sample, sequenced in a study of T cell responses to AZD1222 COVID-19 vaccine. Sequenced by immunoSEQ multiplex PCR; TCRdb stores in-frame clones only, minus some. Counted here are approximately 150,000 clones, about 91% occurring once; the ten biggest clones make up about 1.9%. The sequences come from peripheral blood, collected 28 days after the second AZD1222 dose. These receptors were collected from an adult who received the AZD1222 COVID-19 vaccine.

V usage is TRBV24-1 and J usage is TRBJ2-5; no clear D. The CDR3 spans 12 residues. Germline CDR1 KGHDR, CDR2 SFDVKD. V was pared by 1 base and J by 5 bases, with 4 bases between. CDR3 in DNA: TGTGCCACCAGTGATTTAGAGGAGACCCAGTACTTC. It encodes CATSDLEETQYF.

The chain employs TRBV5-1 and TRBJ1-3; no firm D call. The CDR3 totals 14 residues. Per the germline V gene, CDR1 is SGHRS and CDR2 is YFSETQ. The V and J ends lost 2 bases and 0 bases respectively, with 6 bases between them. This CDR3 reads CASSFEGSGNTIYF. CDR3 nucleotides: TGCGCCAGCAGCTTTGAGGGCTCTGGAAACACCATATATTTT. The full variable domain, with the rest looked up from reference TRBV5-1 and TRBJ1-3, is KAGVTQTPRYLIKTRGQQVTLSCSPISGHRSVSWYQQTPGQGLQFLFEYFSETQRNKGNFPGRFSGRQFSNSRSEMNVSTLELGDSALYLCASSFEGSGNTIYFGEGSWLTVV.

The J gene is TRBJ1-3, the V gene TRBV3-1 (or the pseudogene TRBV3-2); unclear D gene. CDR3 length: 13 residues. V dropped 4 bases and J dropped 0 bases, with 4 bases sitting between them. The germline V gene has CDR1 LGHDT and CDR2 YNNKEL (reference sequence). In DNA form, the CDR3 reads TGTGCCAGCAGCCTCAGCTCTGGAAACACCATATATTTT. Its protein is CASSLSSGNTIYF.

The chain couples TRBV9 to TRBJ1-2; D gene ambiguous. The V gene's germline CDR1 is SGDLS and CDR2 YYNGEE. The CDR3 loop spans 12 amino acids. V was cut by 0 bases and J by 8 bases, with 8 bases left in between. CDR3 nucleotide sequence: TGTGCCAGCAGCGTAGCGGGTGGCGGCTACACCTTC. Its protein product is CASSVAGGGYTF.

This clone showed up just once. The rearrangement links TRBV27 to TRBJ2-2, with a weak D call TRBD2 (5 bases). V lost 5 bases and J lost 9, with 22 bases in between. This CDR3 has 16 amino acids. Germline assignment: CDR1 MNHEY and CDR2 SMNVEV (reference sequence). Written as DNA, the CDR3 is TGTGCCAGCAGTCCGGGGAGCGCCGCGGAGGTCCGGGAGCTGTTTTTT. As protein: CASSPGSAAEVRELFF.

The chain joins TRBV10-3 to TRBJ2-5; D ambiguous. The V and J ends lost 3 bases and 0 bases respectively, with 5 bases between them. Looked up from germline, CDR1 is ENHRY and CDR2 is SYGVKD. The CDR3 is 13 residues long. Here the CDR3 reads CAISDGYQETQYF. The DNA of the CDR3 is TGTGCCATCAGTGATGGGTACCAAGAGACCCAGTACTTC.

This chain links TRBV7-9 with TRBJ2-3; TRBD2 matches 13 bases. Germline CDR1 is SEHNR and CDR2 is FQNEAQ (reference sequence). Germline trimming cut 3 bases from V and 4 bases from J; bases unmatched to any gene: 4. This CDR3 has 16 amino acids. The CDR3 bases are TGTGCCAGCAGCTTGGGACTAGCGGGAATGGCAGATACGCAGTATTTT. Its protein product is CASSLGLAGMADTQYF.

J is TRBJ2-1 and V is TRBV11-3; possible D gene TRBD1, 6 bases. The germline V gene encodes CDR1 SGHNT and CDR2 YENEEA. V lost 0 bases and J lost 3, with 6 bases in between. This CDR3 contains 14 residues. CDR3 protein: CASSLEGGYNEQFF. CDR3 DNA sequence: TGTGCCAGCAGCTTAGAAGGGGGCTACAATGAGCAGTTCTTC.

This chain connects TRBV19 to TRBJ1-3; possible D gene TRBD1, 5 bases. Trimming left V 6 bases short and J 0 bases short, with 12 bases between. The germline CDR1 and CDR2 sequences are LNHDA and SQIVND (reference sequence). The CDR3 is 15 residues long. CDR3 sequence reads: CASSPIGGSGNTIYF. As DNA, the CDR3 is TGTGCCAGTAGCCCAATCGGGGGCTCTGGAAACACCATATATTTT.

The chain links TRBV5-1 to TRBJ1-6; 7 positions match TRBD1. The CDR3 is made up of 17 amino acids. From germline, CDR1 is SGHRS and CDR2 YFSETQ. The V segment lost 0 bases and the J segment 3 bases; nucleotides outside the gene matches: 6. This CDR3 is CASSLAPTGNYNSPLHF. CDR3 coding DNA: TGCGCCAGCAGCTTGGCTCCGACAGGGAACTATAATTCACCCCTCCACTTT.

The genes are TRBV3-1 (or the pseudogene TRBV3-2) and TRBJ1-6; D remains ambiguous. Trimming took 0 bases from V and 10 from J, leaving 7 bases between them. Germline-derived CDR1 and CDR2 are LGHDT and YNNKEL (reference sequence). The CDR3 covers 13 residues. The CDR3 loop reads CASSQEGRSPLHF. The CDR3 DNA sequence: TGTGCCAGCAGCCAAGAGGGAAGGTCACCCCTCCACTTT.